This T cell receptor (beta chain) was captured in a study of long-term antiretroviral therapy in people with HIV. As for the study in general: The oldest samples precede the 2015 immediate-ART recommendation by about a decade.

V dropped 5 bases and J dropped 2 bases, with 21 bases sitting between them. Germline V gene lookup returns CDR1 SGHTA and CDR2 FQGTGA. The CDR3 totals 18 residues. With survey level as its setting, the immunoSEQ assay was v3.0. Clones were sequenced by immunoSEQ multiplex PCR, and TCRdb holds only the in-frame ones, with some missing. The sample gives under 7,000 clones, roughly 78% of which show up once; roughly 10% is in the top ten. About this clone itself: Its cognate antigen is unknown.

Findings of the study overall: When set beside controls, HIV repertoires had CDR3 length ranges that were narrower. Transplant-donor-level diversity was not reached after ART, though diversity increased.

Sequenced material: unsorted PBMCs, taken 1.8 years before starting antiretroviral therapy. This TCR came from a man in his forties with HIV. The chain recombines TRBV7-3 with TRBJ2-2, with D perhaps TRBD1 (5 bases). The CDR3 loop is CASSPVAVRTSNTGELFF. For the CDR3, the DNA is TGTGCCAGCAGCCCAGTAGCAGTGCGGACAAGCAACACCGGGGAGCTGTTTTTT. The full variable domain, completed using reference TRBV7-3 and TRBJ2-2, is GAGVSQTPSNKVTEKGKYVELRCDPISGHTALYWYRQSLGQGPEFLIYFQGTGAADDSGLPNDRFFAVRPEGSVSTLKIQRTERGDSAVYLCASSPVAVRTSNTGELFFGEGSRLTVL.